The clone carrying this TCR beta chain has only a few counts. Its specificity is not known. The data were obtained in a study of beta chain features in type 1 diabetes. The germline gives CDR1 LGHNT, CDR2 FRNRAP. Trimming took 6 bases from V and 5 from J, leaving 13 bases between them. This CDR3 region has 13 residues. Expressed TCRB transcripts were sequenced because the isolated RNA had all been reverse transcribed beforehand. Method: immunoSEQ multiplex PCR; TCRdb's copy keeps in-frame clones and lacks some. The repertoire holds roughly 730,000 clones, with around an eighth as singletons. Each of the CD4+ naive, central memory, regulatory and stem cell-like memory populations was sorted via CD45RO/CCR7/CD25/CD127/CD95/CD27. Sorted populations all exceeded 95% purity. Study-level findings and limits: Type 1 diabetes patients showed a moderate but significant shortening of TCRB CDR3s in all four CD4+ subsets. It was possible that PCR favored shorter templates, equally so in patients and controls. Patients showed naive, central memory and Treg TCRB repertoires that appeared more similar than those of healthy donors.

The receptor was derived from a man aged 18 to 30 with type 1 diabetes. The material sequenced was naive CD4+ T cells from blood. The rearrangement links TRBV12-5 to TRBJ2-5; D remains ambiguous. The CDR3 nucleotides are TGTGCTAGTGGCCCTCCCTCCTCGGAGACCCAGTACTTC. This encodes CASGPPSSETQYF.